This paragraph reports one T cell receptor beta chain. This clone was recorded once. The antigen it recognizes is unknown. No clone much larger than this one lies a single base away; base qualities are absent. Library prep was done by the immunoSEQ multiplex PCR assay. The immuneACCESS repertoire file appears here via TCRdb, limited to in-frame rearrangements. These files lack a portion of the clones; in checked studies, under half of the deficit traces to unresolved V genes, and the cause of the others is not known. Present in this sample are 55,000 to 65,000 clones, around 90% of which were seen just once. Together, the top ten hold 3% to 3.5% of the sample. These data come from a study of T cell changes during pregnancy in multiple sclerosis (dated by TCRdb to between 2018 and 2021). About the study as a whole: The study examined how the T cell repertoire changed over the course of pregnancy in women with multiple sclerosis.

Trimmed from V: 4 bases; trimmed from J: 0 bases; junction bases lacking a gene match: 1. In the germline V gene (reference sequence), CDR1 corresponds to WNHNN and CDR2 to SYGVQD. From cysteine to phenylalanine, the CDR3 is 15 amino acids long. Solely the CDR3 DNA is kept, with 45 bases framed from the first base. The receptor was isolated from a female donor in good health, enrolled as a control in a pregnancy study. The specimen was peripheral blood, collected in the first trimester of pregnancy. The chain is encoded by TRBV10-1 joined to TRBJ2-7, and TRBD2 matches 12 of the central bases. The bases read TGCGCCAGCAGTGGACTAGCGGGAGACTCCTACGAGCAGTACTTC. Its coded protein is CASSGLAGDSYEQYF.